This T cell receptor beta chain appears in the sequencing data of a study of cytomegalovirus exposure and HLA in healthy donors. Looking at the study overall: There were some 120 million unique TCR beta sequences, drawn from about 179 million T cells, in an earlier analysis.

PCR employed 60 Vbeta and 13 Jbeta primers. TCRdb keeps only in-frame clones here, not all; method: immunoSEQ multiplex PCR. The table has 95,000 or so clones, roughly 79% seen once. This clone came up a few times. Its antigen is as yet unknown. Findings and caveats of the study: Among the most significant clusters, several appeared linked to common viral pathogens in a later analysis.

The TCR originated in a woman between 35 and 50 years old in good health and CMV-seronegative. The sample taken for sequencing was PBMCs.

The chain's CDR3 is CASSYSAGATNEKLFF. The CDR3 nucleotides read TGTGCCAGCAGTTACTCGGCGGGAGCAACTAATGAAAAACTGTTTTTT. The chain couples TRBV6-5 to TRBJ1-4; D is unresolved. Germline assignment: CDR1 MNHEY and CDR2 SVGAGI. CDR3 length: 16 residues. V lost 0 bases to trimming and J lost 0 bases, with 8 bases between them.